The 14 T cell receptor beta chains presented below share a single source sample, sequenced in a study of blood T cell repertoires in COVID-19. Libraries were prepared by immunoSEQ multiplex PCR; TCRdb keeps only in-frame clonotypes and omits some of them. Of approximately 180,000 clones in the sample, roughly 90% were seen once. The sample comprised PBMCs or T cells enriched from blood (not recorded which). These receptor sequences come from a human donor with acute COVID-19. The donor label of this sample is uncertain.

The V gene is TRBV24-1, the J gene TRBJ1-1; 9 positions agree with TRBD1. CDR1 and CDR2 (germline): KGHDR, SFDVKD. V was clipped by 5 bases and J by 2 bases; unmatched bases: 2. The CDR3 runs to 14 residues. In DNA form, the CDR3 reads TGTGCCACCAGTGCGGGACAGGGAAACACTGAAGCTTTCTTT. Residues: CATSAGQGNTEAFF.

The sample holds a few counts of this clone. This chain joins TRBV7-8 and TRBJ1-6; D is unclear. Looked up from germline, CDR1 is SGHVS and CDR2 is FQNEAQ. The CDR3 covers 19 residues. V lost 1 base and J 8 bases, leaving 24 bases between the germline ends. The CDR3 nucleotides read TGTGCCAGCAGCTTAGAAAGGGCGGGTTTCCGGGTACCGGATTCACCCCTCCACTTT. This gives the protein CASSLERAGFRVPDSPLHF.

The chain links TRBV12-5 to TRBJ1-6, with a tentative D call TRBD1 (6 bases). From germline, CDR1 is LGHNT and CDR2 FRNRAP. Trimming took 5 bases from V and 10 from J, leaving 15 bases between them. The CDR3 has 14 residues. The CDR3 nucleotides are TGTGCTAGTGGTCAGGACAGTGGGTTGTCACCCCTCCACTTT. Encoded protein: CASGQDSGLSPLHF.

V usage is TRBV10-2 and J usage is TRBJ2-7, with a tentative D call TRBD2 (7 bases). The V gene's germline CDR1 is WSHSY and CDR2 SAAADI. Trimming took 1 base from V and 5 from J, leaving 12 bases between them. The CDR3 has 14 amino acids. CDR3 bases: TGCGCCAGCAGTGAGTGGGGGGGCGCGGACGAGCAGTACTTC. Protein: CASSEWGGADEQYF.

The rearrangement links TRBV5-6 to TRBJ2-5, with a tentative D call TRBD2 (7 bases). V gave up 7 bases and J gave up 4 bases, with 11 bases separating them. The CDR3 extends over 12 amino acids. Germline loops: CDR1 SGHDT, CDR2 YYEEEE. CDR3 in DNA: TGTGCCAGCGGGGGGGCAGGAGAGACCCAGTACTTC. Protein: CASGGAGETQYF. Complete variable domain (other parts from reference TRBV5-6 and TRBJ2-5): DAGVTQSPTHLIKTRGQQVTLRCSPKSGHDTVSWYQQALGQGPQFIFQYYEEEERQRGNFPDRFSGHQFPNYSSELNVNALLLGDSALYLCASGGAGETQYFGPGTRLLVL.

This chain uses TRBV7-2 with TRBJ2-7; 10 bases match TRBD1. Germline loops: CDR1 SGHTA, CDR2 FQGNSA. Trimming took 6 bases from V and 2 from J; bases not matched to a gene: 10. CDR3 size: 16 residues. The CDR3 DNA reads TGTGCCAGCAGTGCACCGGGACAGGGGACCCCCTACGAGCAGTACTTC. This gives the protein CASSAPGQGTPYEQYF.

This clone appeared a few times. V is TRBV7-8 and J is TRBJ1-3, with unresolved D. The CDR3 has 17 residues. Germline V lookup: CDR1 SGHVS, CDR2 FQNEAQ. Trimming pared 5 bases from V and 1 base from J, leaving 18 bases between. The CDR3 bases are TGTGCCAGCAGCGTTCGCGCCGGGATTCCTTCTGGAAACACCATATATTTT. Protein: CASSVRAGIPSGNTIYF.

V usage is TRBV24-1 and J usage is TRBJ2-7; tentatively, D is TRBD2 (6 bases). The CDR3 loop spans 16 amino acids. V was cut by 4 bases and J by 0 bases, with 15 bases left in between. Germline lookup yields CDR1 KGHDR and CDR2 SFDVKD. The CDR3 DNA follows: TGTGCCACCAGTGACGGCGGGGCCCGGGGCTCCTACGAGCAGTACTTC. It is translated as CATSDGGARGSYEQYF.

V and J are TRBV5-4 and TRBJ2-7; tentative D call: TRBD2 (5 bases). CDR3 size: 15 residues. The V end was cut by 0 bases, the J end by 0 bases, with 10 bases between. CDR1 is SGHNT and CDR2 is YYREEE in the germline V gene (reference sequence). The CDR3, as DNA: TGTGCCAGCAGCTTGGGGCAGGCGGGCTCCTACGAGCAGTACTTC. Amino acids: CASSLGQAGSYEQYF.

The chain has TRBV5-6 and TRBJ2-4, with TRBD2 matching over 8 bases. With V trimmed by 5 bases and J by 0 bases, 10 bases remained unmatched. Germline V gives CDR1 SGHDT, CDR2 YYEEEE. The CDR3 sequence is 17 residues long. The CDR3 DNA follows: TGTGCCAGCAGGCTAACGTCTAGCGGGTTAGCCAAAAACATTCAGTACTTC. It translates to CASRLTSSGLAKNIQYF.

This clone was seen a single time. The rearrangement uses TRBV4-2 and TRBJ2-5; 15 bases are shared with TRBD2. Losses at the gene ends were 4 bases for V and 1 base for J; bases not matched to a gene: 7. Germline loops: CDR1 LGHNA, CDR2 YNFKEQ. The CDR3 runs 18 residues. The CDR3 DNA follows: TGTGCCAGCAGCCTGGGGACTAGCGGGGGGTCCGTCCAAGAGACCCAGTACTTC. Translating gives CASSLGTSGGSVQETQYF.

The rearrangement links TRBV6-5 to TRBJ2-3; maybe TRBD1 (5 bases). V was shortened by 6 bases and J by 2 bases, with 6 bases between the two germline ends. Per germline, CDR1 MNHEY and CDR2 SVGAGI. This CDR3 has 12 amino acids. The CDR3 region has the DNA TGTGCCAGCAGGACAGTCACAGATACGCAGTATTTT. This gives the protein CASRTVTDTQYF.

This clone came up once. V and J are TRBV6-6 and TRBJ2-7, with 8 bases matching TRBD1. J lost 3 bases, V lost 11 bases, and 9 bases had no gene match. Germline-derived CDR1 and CDR2 are MNHNY and SVGAGI (reference sequence). The CDR3 is 13 amino acids. CDR3: CASQQGVHYEQYF. DNA of the CDR3: TGTGCCTCCCAACAGGGGGTGCACTACGAGCAGTACTTC.

The rearrangement uses TRBV5-6 and TRBJ1-1; tentatively, D is TRBD1 (5 bases). The germline V gene has CDR1 SGHDT and CDR2 YYEEEE. The V gene lost 2 bases and the J gene lost 1 base, with 18 bases spanning the gap. The CDR3 is 17 residues long. CDR3 region: CASSLPADNPRNTEAFF. CDR3 nucleotides: TGTGCCAGCAGCTTACCTGCGGACAATCCACGGAACACTGAAGCTTTCTTT.